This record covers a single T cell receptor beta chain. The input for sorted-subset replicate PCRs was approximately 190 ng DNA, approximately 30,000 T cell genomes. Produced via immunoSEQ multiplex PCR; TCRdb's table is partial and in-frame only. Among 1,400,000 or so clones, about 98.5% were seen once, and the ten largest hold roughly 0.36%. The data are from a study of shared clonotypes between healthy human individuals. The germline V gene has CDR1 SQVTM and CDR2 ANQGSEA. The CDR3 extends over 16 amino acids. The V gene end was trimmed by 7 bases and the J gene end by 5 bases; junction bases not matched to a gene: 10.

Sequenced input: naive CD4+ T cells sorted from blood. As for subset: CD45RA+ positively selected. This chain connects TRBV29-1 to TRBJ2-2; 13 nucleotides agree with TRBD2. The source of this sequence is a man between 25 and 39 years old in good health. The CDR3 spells CSAGTSGRARTGELFF. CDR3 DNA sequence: TGCAGCGCCGGAACTAGCGGGAGGGCCAGGACCGGGGAGCTGTTTTTT.